This T cell receptor beta chain was sequenced during a study of T cell responses to AZD1222 COVID-19 vaccine. Broader study findings: The study reported that nearly half of spike-specific TCRs target unmutated variant regions. Spike-specific TCR breadth and depth both grew after two AZD1222 doses.

Pooled samples include second doses given at about 4 or 12 weeks. Profiled with immunoSEQ multiplex PCR; TCRdb holds only in-frame clones, not every one. Of about 270,000 clones listed, almost 95% are singletons. Regarding this clone: The antigen is undetermined.

The germline V gene encodes CDR1 MDHEN and CDR2 SYDVKM. Trimming removed 2 bases from V and 0 bases from J; junction bases left unmatched: 7. The CDR3 contains 16 residues. This rearrangement joins TRBV28 to TRBJ2-7; 7 nucleotides line up with TRBD1. The sample here was peripheral blood, taken 28 days after the second AZD1222 dose. This clonotype was obtained from an adult who received the AZD1222 COVID-19 vaccine. CDR3 sequence: CASSLTGQSYSYEQYF. Written as DNA, the CDR3 is TGTGCCAGCAGTTTAACGGGACAGTCCTACTCCTACGAGCAGTACTTC. The entire variable domain, with the rest obtained from reference TRBV28 and TRBJ2-7, is as follows: DVKVTQSSRYLVKRTGEKVFLECVQDMDHENMFWYRQDPGLGLRLIYFSYDVKMKEKGDIPEGYSVSREKKERFSLILESASTNQTSMYLCASSLTGQSYSYEQYFGPGTRLTVT.